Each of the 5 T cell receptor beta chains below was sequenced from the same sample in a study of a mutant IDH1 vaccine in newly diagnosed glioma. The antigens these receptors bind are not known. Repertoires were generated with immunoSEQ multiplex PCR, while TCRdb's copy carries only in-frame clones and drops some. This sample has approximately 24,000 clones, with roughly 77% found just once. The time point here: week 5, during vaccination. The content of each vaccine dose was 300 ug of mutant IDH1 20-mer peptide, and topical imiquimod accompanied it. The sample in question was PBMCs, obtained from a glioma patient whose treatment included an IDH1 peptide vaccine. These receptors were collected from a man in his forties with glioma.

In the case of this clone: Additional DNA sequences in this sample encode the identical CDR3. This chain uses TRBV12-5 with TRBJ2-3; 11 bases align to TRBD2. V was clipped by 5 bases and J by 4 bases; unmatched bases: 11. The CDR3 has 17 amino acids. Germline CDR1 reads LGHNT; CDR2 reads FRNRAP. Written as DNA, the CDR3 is TGTGCTAGTGGTAGCAAACTAGCGGGAGCAAAGCCAGATACGCAGTATTTT. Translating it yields CASGSKLAGAKPDTQYF.

CDR3 sequence: CASSQGAETRGQDRRGQYF. CDR3 coding DNA: TGCGCCAGCAGCCAAGGAGCCGAAACAAGGGGACAGGACCGCCGAGGGCAGTACTTC. The chain recombines TRBV4-1 with TRBJ2-7; 8 bases align to TRBD1. The germline CDR1 and CDR2 sequences are MGHRA and YSYEKL. There are 19 residues in the CDR3. The V segment lost 1 base and the J segment 9 bases; nucleotides outside the gene matches: 23.

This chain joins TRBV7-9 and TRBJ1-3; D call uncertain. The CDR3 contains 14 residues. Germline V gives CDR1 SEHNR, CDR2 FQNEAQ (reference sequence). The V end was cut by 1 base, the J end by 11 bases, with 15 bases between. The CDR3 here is CASSLETVRSPIYF. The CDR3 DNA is TGTGCCAGCAGCTTAGAAACGGTCAGGTCCCCCATATATTTT. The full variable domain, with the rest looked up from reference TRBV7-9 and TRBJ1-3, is DTGVSQNPRHKITKRGQNVTFRCDPISEHNRLYWYRQTLGQGPEFLTYFQNEAQLEKSRLLSDRFSAERPKGSFSTLEIQRTEQGDSAMYLCASSLETVRSPIYFGEGSWLTVV.

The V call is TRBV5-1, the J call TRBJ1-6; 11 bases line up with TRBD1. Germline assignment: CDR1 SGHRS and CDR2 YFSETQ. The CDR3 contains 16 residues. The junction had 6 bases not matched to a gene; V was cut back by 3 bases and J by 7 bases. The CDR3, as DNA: TGCGCCAGCAGCTCCCGGGACAGGGGGAGGAATTCACCCCTCCACTTT. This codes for CASSSRDRGRNSPLHF.

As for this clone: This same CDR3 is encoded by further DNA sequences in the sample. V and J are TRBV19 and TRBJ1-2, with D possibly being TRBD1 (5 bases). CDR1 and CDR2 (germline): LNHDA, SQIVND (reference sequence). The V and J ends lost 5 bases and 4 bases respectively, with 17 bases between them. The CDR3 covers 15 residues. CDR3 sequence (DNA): TGTGCCAGTAGTGTCCTGCAGGGCTCCTCCTATGGCTACACCTTC. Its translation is CASSVLQGSSYGYTF. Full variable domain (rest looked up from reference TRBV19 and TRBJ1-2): DGGITQSPKYLFRKEGQNVTLSCEQNLNHDAMYWYRQDPGQGLRLIYYSQIVNDFQKGDIAEGYSVSREKKESFPLTVTSAQKNPTAFYLCASSVLQGSSYGYTFGSGTRLTVV.